These 2 T cell receptor beta chains share one sample of origin, sequenced in a study of metastatic and nonmetastatic thyroid tumors. TCRdb re-called the PCR reads through MiXCR. The sample records tens of thousands of clones, roughly 38% being singletons. No patient had received any treatment before thyroid surgery. Sequencing was carried out using tumor tissue. These receptor sequences come from a female donor with papillary thyroid cancer or a benign thyroid nodule (not recorded which). Some clones in this sample may be carry-over from other donors' samples.

This clone was counted a few times. This chain joins TRBV6-1 and TRBJ2-2, with TRBD1 matching 9 bases. The germline V gene encodes CDR1 MNHNS and CDR2 SASEGT. The CDR3 sequence is 15 residues long. The V segment lost 5 bases and the J segment 6 bases; nucleotides outside the gene matches: 7. CDR3 sequence reads: CASSRGWDRAGELFF. The CDR3 DNA reads TGTGCCAGCAGTCGCGGTTGGGACAGGGCCGGGGAGCTGTTTTTT.

The CDR3 is CATSRTGNTGELFF. The CDR3 coding sequence is TGTGCCACCAGCAGGACAGGGAACACCGGGGAGCTGTTTTTT. V gene TRBV24-1 combines with J gene TRBJ2-2, with 7 bases lining up with TRBD1. The CDR3 extends over 14 amino acids. CDR1 and CDR2 from the germline V gene are KGHDR and SFDVKD. With V trimmed by 7 bases and J by 1 base, 2 bases remained unmatched.